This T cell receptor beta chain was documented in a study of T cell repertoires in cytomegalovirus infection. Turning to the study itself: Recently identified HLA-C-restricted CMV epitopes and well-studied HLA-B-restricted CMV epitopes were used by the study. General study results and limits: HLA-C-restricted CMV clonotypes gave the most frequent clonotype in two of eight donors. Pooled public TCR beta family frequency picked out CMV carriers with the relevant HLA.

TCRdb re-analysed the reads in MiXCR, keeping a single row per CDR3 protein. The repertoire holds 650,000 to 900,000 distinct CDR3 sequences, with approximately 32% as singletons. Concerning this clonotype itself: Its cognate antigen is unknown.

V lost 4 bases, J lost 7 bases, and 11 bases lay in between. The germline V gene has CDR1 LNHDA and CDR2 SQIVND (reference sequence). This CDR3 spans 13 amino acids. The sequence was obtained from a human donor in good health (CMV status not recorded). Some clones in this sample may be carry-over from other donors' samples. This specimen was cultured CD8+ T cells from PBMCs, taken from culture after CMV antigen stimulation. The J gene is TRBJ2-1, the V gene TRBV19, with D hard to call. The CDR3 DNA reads TGTGCCAGTAGTACCCTAGGCTCAAATGAGCAGTTCTTC. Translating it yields CASSTLGSNEQFF.